This note documents a single T cell receptor (beta chain) sequence. Sequencing of TCR beta was performed on blood CD8+ T cells and on blood CD4+ T cells. The CD8+ and CD4+ T cells were negatively isolated, with the TEMRA cells enriched by FACS. These data belong to a study of CD8 T cells in Susac syndrome. RNA amounts of about 0.5 to 1 ug underwent reverse transcription with random hexamers. Coverage of TCR beta CDR3 amplification by immunoSEQ multiplex PCR extended to 54 Vbeta and 13 Jbeta. MiXCR, run by TCRdb on the immunoSEQ multiplex PCR reads, gives a single entry per CDR3 protein. Here the sample spans approximately 65,000 distinct CDR3 sequences, approximately 92% being singletons. Unmatched junction bases numbered 6, after V lost 4 bases and J lost 6 bases. Looked up from germline, CDR1 is MNHEY and CDR2 is SVGAGI. This CDR3 has 14 residues.

Sequencing was performed on CD8+ T cells from PBMCs. The clonotype was recovered from a human donor in good health. This chain links TRBV6-5 with TRBJ2-7; 10 bases are a match to TRBD1. The CDR3 nucleotides are TGTGCCAGCAGTTCGGGACAGGGGAACTCCGAGCAGTACTTC. The encoded protein is CASSSGQGNSEQYF.